These 15 T cell receptor beta chains share one sample of origin, sequenced in a study of blood T cell repertoires in COVID-19. Profiling relied on immunoSEQ multiplex PCR, and the TCRdb table lists in-frame clones only, not all of them. The table shows around 140,000 clones, with 75% to 90% occurring only once. The material sequenced was PBMCs or T cells enriched from blood (not recorded which). The receptor source for this set is a middle-aged woman who had been exposed to COVID-19.

The chain combines TRBV28 with TRBJ1-3; the D gene is possibly TRBD1 (5 bases). Trimming pared 8 bases from V and 0 bases from J, leaving 17 bases between. Germline V gives CDR1 MDHEN, CDR2 SYDVKM. The CDR3 runs to 16 residues. The CDR3 sequence is CASQRGLTTSGNTIYF. The CDR3 bases are TGTGCCAGCCAAAGGGGACTGACTACCTCTGGAAACACCATATATTTT.

The V gene is TRBV19, the J gene TRBJ1-2; D might be TRBD1 (6 bases). The CDR3 extends over 13 amino acids. CDR1 is LNHDA, CDR2 SQIVND, per germline (reference sequence). Trimming pared 11 bases from V and 4 bases from J, leaving 17 bases between. The CDR3 reads CAGTKQGTYGYTF. The CDR3 DNA reads TGTGCCGGTACTAAACAGGGTACCTATGGCTACACCTTC.

The gene calls are TRBV3-1 (or the pseudogene TRBV3-2) and TRBJ1-2; no reliable D call. V lost 2 bases to trimming and J lost 8 bases, with 6 bases between them. From germline, CDR1 is LGHDT and CDR2 YNNKEL (reference sequence). The CDR3 spans 11 residues. CDR3 protein: CASSQSRGYTF. DNA of the CDR3: TGTGCCAGCAGCCAATCGCGGGGCTACACCTTC.

This rearrangement joins TRBV19 to TRBJ1-2; D remains ambiguous. Germline assignment: CDR1 LNHDA and CDR2 SQIVND (reference sequence). The CDR3 is 13 residues long. V dropped 3 bases and J dropped 2 bases, with 7 bases sitting between them. Here the CDR3 DNA reads TGTGCCAGTAGTATCCAGACAAACTATGGCTACACCTTC. This sequence encodes CASSIQTNYGYTF. The entire variable domain, with the rest obtained from reference TRBV19 and TRBJ1-2, is as follows: DGGITQSPKYLFRKEGQNVTLSCEQNLNHDAMYWYRQDPGQGLRLIYYSQIVNDFQKGDIAEGYSVSREKKESFPLTVTSAQKNPTAFYLCASSIQTNYGYTFGSGTRLTVV.

The chain is built from TRBV11-3 and TRBJ2-1, with TRBD2 matching over 10 bases. Germline CDR1 SGHNT, CDR2 YENEEA. The CDR3 has 16 amino acids. The V and J ends lost 1 base and 7 bases, in that order; junction bases with no gene match: 7. CDR3 bases: TGTGCCAGCAGCTTAGGTGGAGCGGGAGGGCTAAATGAGCAGTTCTTC. This sequence encodes CASSLGGAGGLNEQFF.

This chain joins TRBV29-1 and TRBJ2-2, with D perhaps matching TRBD2 (6 bases). Germline CDR1 reads SQVTM; CDR2 reads ANQGSEA. The CDR3 totals 12 residues. V was pared by 6 bases and J by 6 bases, with 11 bases between. In DNA, the CDR3 is TGCAGCGTCTTAAAGCGGGCCGGGGAGCTGTTTTTT. Amino acids: CSVLKRAGELFF.

This clone was observed once. The chain combines TRBV5-6 with TRBJ1-5; the D gene is possibly TRBD1 (6 bases). Germline CDR1 reads SGHDT; CDR2 reads YYEEEE. With 2 bases removed from V and 6 bases from J, the gap between germline ends came to 12 bases. The CDR3 has 14 residues. CDR3 protein: CASSFRGSGQPQHF. The DNA for the CDR3 is TGTGCCAGCAGCTTCAGGGGTTCCGGTCAGCCCCAGCATTTT.

The rearrangement joins TRBV4-2 to TRBJ2-7; 10 bases fit TRBD2. J gave up 4 bases and V 4 bases, and 10 bases lay outside the gene matches. The CDR3 covers 16 residues. Germline-derived CDR1 and CDR2 are LGHNA and YNFKEQ. The CDR3: CASSPTPLAGSYEQYF. CDR3 DNA: TGTGCCAGCAGCCCCACGCCACTAGCGGGGTCGTACGAGCAGTACTTC.

The J gene is TRBJ2-6, the V gene TRBV5-1; D gene unclear. V was cut by 4 bases and J by 0 bases, with 8 bases left in between. Germline CDR1 is SGHRS and CDR2 is YFSETQ. The CDR3 has 15 residues. The CDR3 nucleotides read TGCGCCAGCAGCATAAGAGACTCTGGGGCCAACGTCCTGACTTTC. Translation: CASSIRDSGANVLTF.

V is TRBV3-1 (or the pseudogene TRBV3-2) and J is TRBJ2-7; possibly TRBD2 for D (5 bases). The V end was cut by 1 base, the J end by 0 bases, with 10 bases between. CDR1 and CDR2 (germline): LGHDT, YNNKEL (reference sequence). The CDR3 is 15 residues long. CDR3 region: CASSQGRGFSYEQYF. The CDR3 nucleotides are TGTGCCAGCAGCCAAGGACGGGGATTCTCCTACGAGCAGTACTTC.

The rearrangement joins TRBV28 to TRBJ2-3, with 9 positions matching TRBD1. Germline V gene sequence: CDR1 MDHEN, CDR2 SYDVKM. This CDR3 has 15 residues. V trimming: 8 bases; J trimming: 1 base; junction bases outside the gene matches: 7. CDR3 sequence: CASGGQGGGTDTQYF. The CDR3 DNA sequence: TGTGCCAGCGGGGGACAGGGCGGCGGCACAGATACGCAGTATTTT. Using reference TRBV28 and TRBJ2-3 for the parts outside the CDR3, the full variable domain is DVKVTQSSRYLVKRTGEKVFLECVQDMDHENMFWYRQDPGLGLRLIYFSYDVKMKEKGDIPEGYSVSREKKERFSLILESASTNQTSMYLCASGGQGGGTDTQYFGPGTRLTVL.

The V and J genes are TRBV19 and TRBJ1-1; D gene uncertain. Germline V CDR1 and CDR2: LNHDA, SQIVND (reference sequence). V was pared by 3 bases and J by 0 bases, with 11 bases between. This CDR3 is 15 amino acids long. CDR3 protein: CASSMGGPMNTEAFF. DNA for the CDR3: TGTGCCAGTAGTATGGGAGGGCCCATGAACACTGAAGCTTTCTTT.

This clone has just a few counts. This chain links TRBV10-1 with TRBJ1-1; tentatively, D is TRBD1 (6 bases). This CDR3 region has 13 residues. The V end was cut by 6 bases, the J end by 0 bases, with 8 bases between. Germline V gene data show CDR1 as WNHNN and CDR2 as SYGVQD (reference sequence). CDR3 amino acids: CASRNRVNTEAFF. In DNA, the CDR3 is TGCGCCAGCAGGAACAGGGTGAACACTGAAGCTTTCTTT.

This clone was observed a handful of times. The rearrangement joins TRBV20-1 to TRBJ1-5, with TRBD1 identical over 7 bases. The CDR3 contains 15 residues. The V and J ends lost 3 bases and 0 bases, in that order; junction bases with no gene match: 5. The germline V gene encodes CDR1 DFQATT and CDR2 SNEGSKA (reference sequence). The CDR3 nucleotides are TGCAGTGCTAGTGCGACAGGGCTTAGCAATCAGCCCCAGCATTTT. Translating it yields CSASATGLSNQPQHF.

V and J are TRBV7-3 and TRBJ2-7; TRBD1 matches 8 bases. The CDR3 has 14 residues. Per the germline V gene, CDR1 is SGHTA and CDR2 is FQGTGA. J was trimmed by 2 bases and V by 3 bases; bases with no gene match: 3. DNA for the CDR3: TGTGCCAGCAGCTTCACAGGGGGGACCTACGAGCAGTACTTC. This encodes CASSFTGGTYEQYF.